A single sample is the source of the 23 T cell receptor beta chains below, sequenced in a study of blood T cell repertoires in COVID-19. Only in-frame clones appear in the TCRdb table, and some are missing; sequencing was by immunoSEQ multiplex PCR. Of fewer than 50,000 clones in the sample, nearly 90% are singletons; the top ten hold around a quarter. The material sequenced was peripheral blood. The receptor source for this set is a man aged 60-69 years with active or convalescent COVID-19.

The V call is TRBV7-9, the J call TRBJ2-5, with 10 bases lining up with TRBD2. Germline CDR1 and CDR2: SEHNR and FQNEAQ (reference sequence). Germline trimming cut 3 bases from V and 5 bases from J; bases unmatched to any gene: 6. This CDR3 has 15 residues. CDR3 amino acids: CASSFTSGKGETQYF. CDR3 nucleotide sequence: TGTGCCAGCAGCTTCACTAGCGGGAAAGGGGAGACCCAGTACTTC.

J is TRBJ2-5 and V is TRBV20-1, with TRBD2 identical over 8 bases. Germline CDR1 and CDR2: DFQATT and SNEGSKA (reference sequence). The CDR3 loop spans 17 amino acids. V gave up 3 bases and J gave up 0 bases; unmatched junction bases: 12. CDR3: CSASSGGVLRYQETQYF. The DNA of the CDR3 is TGCAGTGCTAGTTCGGGGGGGGTTTTACGGTACCAAGAGACCCAGTACTTC.

The chain links TRBV18 to TRBJ1-2; TRBD1 matches 7 bases. With V trimmed by 5 bases and J by 5 bases, 11 bases remained unmatched. Germline CDR1 KGHSH, CDR2 LQKENI. The CDR3 length is 15 residues. As DNA, the CDR3 is TGTGCCAGCTCAGCGGAGACAGGGAGAGGATATGGCTACACCTTC. Protein sequence: CASSAETGRGYGYTF.

The gene calls are TRBV4-2 and TRBJ2-1, with TRBD2 matching 12 bases. Per germline, CDR1 LGHNA and CDR2 YNFKEQ. The CDR3 totals 16 residues. Trimming cost V 5 bases and J 4 bases; bases outside gene matches: 6. CDR3 DNA: TGTGCCAGCAGCGCCCTAGCGGGAGGGTCGTACAATGAGCAGTTCTTC. This encodes CASSALAGGSYNEQFF.

This clone was recorded only once. The chain employs TRBV9 and TRBJ2-7; D gene ambiguous. This CDR3 contains 12 residues. CDR1 is SGDLS, CDR2 YYNGEE, per germline. Deletions cut 0 bases from V and 9 bases from J, with 10 bases between. CDR3 coding DNA: TGTGCCAGCAGCGTAGACGGGTTGGTGCAGTACTTC. Protein sequence: CASSVDGLVQYF.

The chain recombines TRBV7-8 with TRBJ2-3; 10 bases fit TRBD2. Unmatched junction bases numbered 9, after V lost 6 bases and J lost 3 bases. This CDR3 is built from 16 residues. CDR1 and CDR2 (germline): SGHVS, FQNEAQ. CDR3 nucleotides: TGTGCCAGCAGGACTACTAGCGGGAAGCGGACAGATACGCAGTATTTT. It codes for CASRTTSGKRTDTQYF. Full variable domain (missing parts from reference TRBV7-8 and TRBJ2-3): GAGVSQSPRYKVAKRGQDVALRCDPISGHVSLFWYQQALGQGPEFLTYFQNEAQLDKSGLPSDRFFAERPEGSVSTLKIQRTQQEDSAVYLCASRTTSGKRTDTQYFGPGTRLTVL.

The gene calls are TRBV9 and TRBJ1-3; D uncertain. Trimming removed 0 bases at V and 2 bases at J, with 6 bases between. Germline values: CDR1 SGDLS, CDR2 YYNGEE. This CDR3 has 14 amino acids. CDR3 coding DNA: TGTGCCAGCAGCGTAGACCCAGCTGGAAACACCATATATTTT. Translation gives CASSVDPAGNTIYF.

The V call is TRBV6-5, the J call TRBJ1-2, with D tentatively TRBD1 (5 bases). The V gene lost 7 bases and the J gene lost 2 bases, with 14 bases spanning the gap. This CDR3 is 14 amino acids long. CDR1 is MNHEY, CDR2 SVGAGI, per germline. CDR3 region: CASIGGTFNYGYTF. CDR3 DNA sequence: TGTGCCAGCATCGGGGGAACCTTCAACTATGGCTACACCTTC.

The gene calls are TRBV9 and TRBJ2-1, with a possible D match to TRBD2 (5 bases). Trimming pared 3 bases from V and 10 bases from J, leaving 11 bases between. This CDR3 comprises 12 residues. CDR1 is SGDLS, CDR2 YYNGEE, per germline. This CDR3 reads CASSGGGWEQFF. CDR3 sequence (DNA): TGTGCCAGCAGCGGCGGAGGATGGGAGCAGTTCTTC.

This clone was detected once. V is TRBV7-8 and J is TRBJ2-7; maybe TRBD2 (6 bases). Trimming shortened V by 6 bases and J by 6 bases, and 12 bases separated the two germline ends. CDR1 and CDR2 (germline): SGHVS, FQNEAQ. The CDR3 length is 12 residues. The CDR3 sequence: CASRGRSGEQYF. CDR3 DNA sequence: TGTGCCAGCAGGGGGAGGTCGGGCGAGCAGTACTTC.

This chain links TRBV5-1 with TRBJ2-1; D not certain. CDR3 length: 15 residues. Per the germline V gene, CDR1 is SGHRS and CDR2 is YFSETQ. V was shortened by 0 bases and J by 2 bases, with 9 bases between the two germline ends. In nucleotides, the CDR3 is TGCGCCAGCAGCTTGGCCGGTCAACCCTACAATGAGCAGTTCTTC. Translated, it gives CASSLAGQPYNEQFF.

The V and J genes are TRBV6-5 and TRBJ2-7, with a possible D match to TRBD2 (6 bases). CDR1 and CDR2 from the germline V gene are MNHEY and SVGAGI. The CDR3 contains 15 residues. The germline V and J ends were trimmed by 0 bases and 2 bases, with 11 bases remaining between them. The CDR3 DNA reads TGTGCCAGCAGTTACTCTAGCGGAGGTCCCTACGAGCAGTACTTC. Protein product: CASSYSSGGPYEQYF.

This chain joins TRBV9 and TRBJ1-1; D is uncertain. Germline V gene data show CDR1 as SGDLS and CDR2 as YYNGEE. V shed 2 bases and J shed 0 bases, with 5 bases lying between them. This CDR3 is 13 amino acids long. The chain's CDR3 is CASSVEMNTEAFF. CDR3 coding DNA: TGTGCCAGCAGCGTTGAGATGAACACTGAAGCTTTCTTT.

The chain carries TRBV5-4 and TRBJ2-5; 9 bases match TRBD2. V dropped 2 bases and J dropped 5; count of bases not matched to a gene: 7. CDR3 length: 15 residues. Germline V lookup: CDR1 SGHNT, CDR2 YYREEE (reference sequence). Here the CDR3 DNA reads TGTGCCAGCAGCTTTGACGGGAGCGGGGGGGAGACCCAGTACTTC. Protein: CASSFDGSGGETQYF. The full variable domain, its missing parts supplied by reference TRBV5-4 and TRBJ2-5, is ETGVTQSPTHLIKTRGQQVTLRCSSQSGHNTVSWYQQALGQGPQFIFQYYREEENGRGNFPPRFSGLQFPNYSSELNVNALELDDSALYLCASSFDGSGGETQYFGPGTRLLVL.

The genes are TRBV30 and TRBJ2-1; D unresolved. The CDR3 is made up of 11 amino acids. V lost 1 base and J 10 bases, leaving 8 bases between the germline ends. Germline V gives CDR1 GTSNPN, CDR2 SVGIG (reference sequence). The DNA for the CDR3 is TGTGCCTGGAGTGCCAGGTTAGAGCAGTTCTTC. This gives the protein CAWSARLEQFF. Using reference TRBV30 and TRBJ2-1 for the parts outside the CDR3, the full variable domain is SQTIHQWPATLVQPVGSPLSLECTVEGTSNPNLYWYRQAAGRGLQLLFYSVGIGQISSEVPQNLSASRPQDRQFILSSKKLLLSDSGFYLCAWSARLEQFFGPGTRLTVL.

The chain combines TRBV19 with TRBJ2-1, with unresolved D. V was shortened by 6 bases and J by 7 bases, with 16 bases between the two germline ends. CDR1 LNHDA and CDR2 SQIVND come from the germline V gene (reference sequence). The CDR3 runs to 14 residues. As DNA, the CDR3 is TGTGCCAGTAGATATACCGACAATACAAATGAGCAGTTCTTC. It yields the protein CASRYTDNTNEQFF. The variable domain in full, completed from reference TRBV19 and TRBJ2-1, reads DGGITQSPKYLFRKEGQNVTLSCEQNLNHDAMYWYRQDPGQGLRLIYYSQIVNDFQKGDIAEGYSVSREKKESFPLTVTSAQKNPTAFYLCASRYTDNTNEQFFGPGTRLTVL.

This chain connects TRBV7-2 to TRBJ2-1; D is perhaps TRBD2 (5 bases). V was cut by 2 bases and J by 9 bases, with 11 bases left in between. The CDR3 runs 13 residues. From germline, CDR1 is SGHTA and CDR2 FQGNSA. The CDR3 reads CASSLPGVVEQFF. The CDR3 region has the DNA TGTGCCAGCAGCTTACCCGGGGTGGTTGAGCAGTTCTTC.

V gene TRBV5-1 combines with J gene TRBJ2-3; D is possibly TRBD1 (6 bases). This CDR3 comprises 14 residues. The V end was cut by 4 bases, the J end by 4 bases, with 13 bases between. The germline V gene encodes CDR1 SGHRS and CDR2 YFSETQ. The CDR3 coding sequence is TGCGCCAGCAGCCAGCCAGGGGTTTCAGATACGCAGTATTTT. It codes for CASSQPGVSDTQYF.

V gene TRBV6-5 combines with J gene TRBJ1-2, with D possibly TRBD1 on 5 matching bases. There are 13 residues in the CDR3. V lost 4 bases, J lost 3 bases, and 9 bases lay in between. CDR1 MNHEY and CDR2 SVGAGI come from the germline V gene. This chain's CDR3 is CASSSGADYGYTF. The DNA for the CDR3 is TGTGCCAGCAGTTCTGGGGCTGACTATGGCTACACCTTC.

The V and J genes are TRBV19 and TRBJ1-4; no firm D call. Per the germline V gene, CDR1 is LNHDA and CDR2 is SQIVND (reference sequence). This CDR3 is 15 amino acids long. The V gene lost 7 bases and the J gene lost 0 bases, with 12 bases spanning the gap. The CDR3 DNA follows: TGTGCCAGTACCGCCTCCGGGACAACTAATGAAAAACTGTTTTTT. As protein: CASTASGTTNEKLFF.

This rearrangement joins TRBV28 to TRBJ2-5; D is possibly TRBD2 (6 bases). Trimming shortened V by 2 bases and J by 4 bases, and 11 bases separated the two germline ends. The CDR3 length is 14 residues. Germline V CDR1 and CDR2: MDHEN, SYDVKM. The CDR3 sequence: CASSLGGTIETQYF. The CDR3 DNA is TGTGCCAGCAGTTTAGGAGGGACGATAGAGACCCAGTACTTC.

The CDR3 DNA reads TGTGCCAGCAGTTACAGCGAGTACAATGAGCAGTTCTTC. It translates to CASSYSEYNEQFF. The chain recombines TRBV6-5 with TRBJ2-1; D call uncertain. The CDR3 is made up of 13 amino acids. V dropped 2 bases and J dropped 4 bases, with 6 bases sitting between them. Germline V gene data show CDR1 as MNHEY and CDR2 as SVGAGI.

The table lists this clone with a count of one. The chain has TRBV5-4 and TRBJ1-3; D remains unclear. Trimming stripped 4 bases from V and 4 bases from J, with 9 bases between. Germline V CDR1 and CDR2: SGHNT, YYREEE (reference sequence). This CDR3 is 13 amino acids long. CDR3 DNA: TGTGCCAGCAGCAGACTAGGAGGAAACACCATATATTTT. The encoded protein is CASSRLGGNTIYF.